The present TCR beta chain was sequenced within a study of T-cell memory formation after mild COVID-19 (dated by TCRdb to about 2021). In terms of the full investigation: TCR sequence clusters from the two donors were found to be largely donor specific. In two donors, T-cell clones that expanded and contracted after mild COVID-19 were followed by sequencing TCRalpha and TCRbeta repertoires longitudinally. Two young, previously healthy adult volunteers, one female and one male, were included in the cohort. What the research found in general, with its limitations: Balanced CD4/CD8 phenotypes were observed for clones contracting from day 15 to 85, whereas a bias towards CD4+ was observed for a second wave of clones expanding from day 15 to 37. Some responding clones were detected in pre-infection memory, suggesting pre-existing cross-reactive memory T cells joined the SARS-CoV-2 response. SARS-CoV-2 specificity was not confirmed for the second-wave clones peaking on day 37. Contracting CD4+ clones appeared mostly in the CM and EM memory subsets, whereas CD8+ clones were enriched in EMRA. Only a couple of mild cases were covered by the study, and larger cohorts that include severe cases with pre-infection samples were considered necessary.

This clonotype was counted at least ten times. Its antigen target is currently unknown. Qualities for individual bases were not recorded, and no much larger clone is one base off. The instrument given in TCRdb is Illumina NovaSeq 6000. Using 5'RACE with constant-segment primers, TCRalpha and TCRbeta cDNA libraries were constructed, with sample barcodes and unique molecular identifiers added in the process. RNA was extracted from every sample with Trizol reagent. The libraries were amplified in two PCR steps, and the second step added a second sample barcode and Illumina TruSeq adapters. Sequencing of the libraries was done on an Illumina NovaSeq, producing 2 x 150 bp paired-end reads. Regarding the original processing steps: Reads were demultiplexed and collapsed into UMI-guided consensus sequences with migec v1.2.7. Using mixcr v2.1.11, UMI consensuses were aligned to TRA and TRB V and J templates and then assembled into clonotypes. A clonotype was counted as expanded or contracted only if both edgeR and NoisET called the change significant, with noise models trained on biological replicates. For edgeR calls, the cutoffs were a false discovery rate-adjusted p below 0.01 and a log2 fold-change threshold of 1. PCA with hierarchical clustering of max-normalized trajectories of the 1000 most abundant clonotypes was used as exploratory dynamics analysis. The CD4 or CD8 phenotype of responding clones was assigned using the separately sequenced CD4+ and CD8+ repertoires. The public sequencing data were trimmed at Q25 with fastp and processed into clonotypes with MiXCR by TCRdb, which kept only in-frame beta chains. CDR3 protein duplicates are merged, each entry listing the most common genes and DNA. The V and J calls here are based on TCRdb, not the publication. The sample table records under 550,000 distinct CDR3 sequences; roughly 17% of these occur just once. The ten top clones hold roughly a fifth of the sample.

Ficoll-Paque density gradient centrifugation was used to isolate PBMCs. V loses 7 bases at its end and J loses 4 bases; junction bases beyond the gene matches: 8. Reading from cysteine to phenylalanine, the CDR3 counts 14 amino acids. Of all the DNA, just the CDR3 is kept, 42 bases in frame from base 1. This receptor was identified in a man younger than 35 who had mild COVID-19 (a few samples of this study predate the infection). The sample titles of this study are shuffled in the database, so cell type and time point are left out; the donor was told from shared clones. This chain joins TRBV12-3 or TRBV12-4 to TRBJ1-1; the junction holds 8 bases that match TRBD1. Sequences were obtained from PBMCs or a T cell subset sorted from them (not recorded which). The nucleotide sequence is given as TGTGCCAGCATTTCAGGGGGCGGGAGCACTGAAGCTTTCTTT. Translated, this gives CASISGGGSTEAFF.